The present T cell receptor (beta chain) was sequenced within a study of shared clonotypes between healthy human individuals. The table came from immunoSEQ multiplex PCR; TCRdb's copy has only in-frame clones and leaves some out. Among about 2.4 million clones, around nine tenths were seen once, and the ten largest hold around 0.15%. The study separated CD4+ cells into CD45RA+ naive and CD45RA-negative memory subsets. As for this clone: Additional DNA sequences in this sample encode the identical CDR3.

V was cut by 0 bases and J by 4 bases, with 5 bases left in between. The CDR3 is 13 amino acids. Germline assignment: CDR1 SGHRS and CDR2 YFSETQ. The material sequenced was naive CD4+ T cells sorted from blood. Subset: CD45RA+ positively selected. This TCR was recovered from a man between 18 and 29 years old in good health. The chain links TRBV5-1 to TRBJ2-4, with D possibly TRBD1 on 5 matching bases. CDR3 coding DNA: TGCGCCAGCAGCTTGGAGGGGAAAAACATTCAGTACTTC. This sequence encodes CASSLEGKNIQYF.